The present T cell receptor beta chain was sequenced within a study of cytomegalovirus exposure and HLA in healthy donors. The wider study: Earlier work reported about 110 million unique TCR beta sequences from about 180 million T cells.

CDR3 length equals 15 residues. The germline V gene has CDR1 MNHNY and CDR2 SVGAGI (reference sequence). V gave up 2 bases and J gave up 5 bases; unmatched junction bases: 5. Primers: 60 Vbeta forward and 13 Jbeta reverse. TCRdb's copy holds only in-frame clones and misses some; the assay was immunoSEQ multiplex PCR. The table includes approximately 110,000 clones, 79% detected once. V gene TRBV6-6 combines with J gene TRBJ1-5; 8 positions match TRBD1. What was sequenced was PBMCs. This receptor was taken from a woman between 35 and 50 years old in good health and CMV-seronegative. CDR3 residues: CASSYDGQGDQPQHF. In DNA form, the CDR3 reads TGTGCCAGCAGTTACGACGGACAGGGTGATCAGCCCCAGCATTTT.